Reported below is one T cell receptor beta chain. Its cognate antigen is unknown. This entry is derived from a study of vaccination effects on CD4 cells after COVID-19. CDR1 is SGHRS and CDR2 is YFSETQ in the germline V gene. Trimming removed 4 bases from V and 2 bases from J; junction bases left unmatched: 6. The CDR3 totals 16 residues. Viral peptide pool expansion of antigen-specific CD4+ T cells preceded sequencing in the ViraFEST assay. Following 10 days of culture, CD4+ T cells were isolated. Participants completed two doses of the BNT162b2 or mRNA-1273 vaccine. IL-2 medium was substituted for half the medium on days 3 and 7. Only in-frame clones appear in the TCRdb table, and some are missing; sequencing was by immunoSEQ multiplex PCR. The sample consists of under 80,000 clones, around four fifths of them appearing once.

The chain employs TRBV5-1 and TRBJ2-2; TRBD1 agrees at 9 bases. The source is a human donor who received a COVID-19 vaccine. The sequences come from CD4+ T cells from PBMCs cultured with HCoV-229E spike peptides, collected after COVID-19 vaccination. The CDR3 loop is CASSAVGQGNTGELFF. The CDR3, as DNA: TGCGCCAGCAGCGCCGTGGGACAGGGCAACACCGGGGAGCTGTTTTTT.